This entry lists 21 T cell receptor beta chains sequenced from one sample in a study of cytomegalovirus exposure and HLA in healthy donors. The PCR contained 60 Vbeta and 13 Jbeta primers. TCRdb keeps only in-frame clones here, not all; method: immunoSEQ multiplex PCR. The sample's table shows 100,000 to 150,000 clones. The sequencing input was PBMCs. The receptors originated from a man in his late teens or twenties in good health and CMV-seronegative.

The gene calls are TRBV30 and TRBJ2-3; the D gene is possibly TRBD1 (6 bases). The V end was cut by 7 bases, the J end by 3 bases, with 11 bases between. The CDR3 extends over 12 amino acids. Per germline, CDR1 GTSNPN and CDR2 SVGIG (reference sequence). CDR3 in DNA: TGTGCCTTCGAACAGGGTACAGATACGCAGTATTTT. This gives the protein CAFEQGTDTQYF.

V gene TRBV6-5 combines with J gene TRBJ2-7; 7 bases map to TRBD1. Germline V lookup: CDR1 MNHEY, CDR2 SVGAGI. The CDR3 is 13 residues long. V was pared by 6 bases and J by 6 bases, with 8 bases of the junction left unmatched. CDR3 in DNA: TGTGCCAGCAGCCGACAGGGTCTGGTCGAGCAGTACTTC. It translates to CASSRQGLVEQYF.

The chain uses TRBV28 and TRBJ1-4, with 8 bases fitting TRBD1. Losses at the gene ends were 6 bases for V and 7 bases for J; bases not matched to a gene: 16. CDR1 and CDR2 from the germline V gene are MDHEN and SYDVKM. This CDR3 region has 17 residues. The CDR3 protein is CASRTPGTGPGGEKLFF. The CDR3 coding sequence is TGTGCCAGCAGGACCCCAGGGACAGGCCCCGGGGGTGAAAAACTGTTTTTT. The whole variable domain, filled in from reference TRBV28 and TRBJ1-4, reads DVKVTQSSRYLVKRTGEKVFLECVQDMDHENMFWYRQDPGLGLRLIYFSYDVKMKEKGDIPEGYSVSREKKERFSLILESASTNQTSMYLCASRTPGTGPGGEKLFFGSGTQLSVL.

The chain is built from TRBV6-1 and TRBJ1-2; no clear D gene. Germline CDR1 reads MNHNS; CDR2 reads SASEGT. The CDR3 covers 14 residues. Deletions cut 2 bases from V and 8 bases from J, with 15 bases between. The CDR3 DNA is TGTGCCAGCAGTGAACACCCAAGGCCCGGGGGCTACACCTTC. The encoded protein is CASSEHPRPGGYTF.

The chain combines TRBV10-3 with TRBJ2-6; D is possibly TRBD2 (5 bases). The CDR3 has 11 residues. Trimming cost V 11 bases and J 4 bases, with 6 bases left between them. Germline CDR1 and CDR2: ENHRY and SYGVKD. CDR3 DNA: TGTGCCGGCGGGGGGGCCAACGTCCTGACTTTC. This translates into CAGGGANVLTF.

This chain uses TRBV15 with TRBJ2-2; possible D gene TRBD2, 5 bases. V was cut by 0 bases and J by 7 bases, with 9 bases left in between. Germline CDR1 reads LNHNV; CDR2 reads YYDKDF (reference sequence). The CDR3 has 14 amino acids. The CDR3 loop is CATSRDLGNGELFF. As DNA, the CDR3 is TGTGCCACCAGCAGAGATCTCGGGAACGGGGAGCTGTTTTTT.

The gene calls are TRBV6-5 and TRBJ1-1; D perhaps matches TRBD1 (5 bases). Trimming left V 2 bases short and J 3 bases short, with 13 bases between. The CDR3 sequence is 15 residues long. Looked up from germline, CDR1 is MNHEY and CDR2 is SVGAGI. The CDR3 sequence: CASSYQGPRDTEAFF. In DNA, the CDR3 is TGTGCCAGCAGTTACCAGGGCCCCAGGGACACTGAAGCTTTCTTT.

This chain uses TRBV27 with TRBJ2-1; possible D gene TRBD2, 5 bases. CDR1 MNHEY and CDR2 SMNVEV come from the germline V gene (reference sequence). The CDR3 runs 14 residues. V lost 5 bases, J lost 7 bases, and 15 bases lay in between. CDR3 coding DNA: TGTGCCAGCAGTCCTCTGGGGAGATTGAATGAGCAGTTCTTC. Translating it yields CASSPLGRLNEQFF.

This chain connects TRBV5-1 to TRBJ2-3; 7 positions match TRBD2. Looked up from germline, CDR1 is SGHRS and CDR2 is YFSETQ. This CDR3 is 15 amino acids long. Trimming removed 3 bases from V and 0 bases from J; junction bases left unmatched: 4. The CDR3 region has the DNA TGCGCCAGCAGCTCTAGCGGAGCTAGCACAGATACGCAGTATTTT. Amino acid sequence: CASSSSGASTDTQYF.

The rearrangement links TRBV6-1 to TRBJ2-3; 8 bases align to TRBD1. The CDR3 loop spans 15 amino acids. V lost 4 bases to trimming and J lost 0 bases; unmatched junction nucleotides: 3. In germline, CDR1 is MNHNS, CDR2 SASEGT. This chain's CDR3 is CASSARTGSTDTQYF. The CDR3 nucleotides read TGTGCCAGCAGTGCCCGGACAGGGAGCACAGATACGCAGTATTTT.

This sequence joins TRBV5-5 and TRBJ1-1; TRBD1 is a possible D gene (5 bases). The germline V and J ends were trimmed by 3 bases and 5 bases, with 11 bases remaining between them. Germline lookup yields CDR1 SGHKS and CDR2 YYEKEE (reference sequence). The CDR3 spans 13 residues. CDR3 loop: CASSSMGGTEAFF. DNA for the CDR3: TGTGCCAGCAGCTCAATGGGGGGGACTGAAGCTTTCTTT. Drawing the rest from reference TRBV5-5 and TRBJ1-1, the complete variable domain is DAGVTQSPTHLIKTRGQQVTLRCSPISGHKSVSWYQQVLGQGPQFIFQYYEKEERGRGNFPDRFSARQFPNYSSELNVNALLLGDSALYLCASSSMGGTEAFFGQGTRLTVV.

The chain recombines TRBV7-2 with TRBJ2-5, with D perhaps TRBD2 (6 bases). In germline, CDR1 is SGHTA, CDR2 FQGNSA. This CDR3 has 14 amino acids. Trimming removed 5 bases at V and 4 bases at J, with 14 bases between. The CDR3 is CASSQGPGVETQYF. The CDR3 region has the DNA TGTGCCAGCAGCCAAGGACCGGGGGTAGAGACCCAGTACTTC.

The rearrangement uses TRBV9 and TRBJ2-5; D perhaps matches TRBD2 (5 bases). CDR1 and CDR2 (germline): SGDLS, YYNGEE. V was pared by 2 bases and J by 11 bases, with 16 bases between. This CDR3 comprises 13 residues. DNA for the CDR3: TGTGCCAGCAGCGTTCCCGGTTATGGGGAGCAGTACTTC. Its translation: CASSVPGYGEQYF. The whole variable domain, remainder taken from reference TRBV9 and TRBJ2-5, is DSGVTQTPKHLITATGQRVTLRCSPRSGDLSVYWYQQSLDQGLQFLIQYYNGEERAKGNILERFSAQQFPDLHSELNLSSLELGDSALYFCASSVPGYGEQYFGPGTRLLVL.

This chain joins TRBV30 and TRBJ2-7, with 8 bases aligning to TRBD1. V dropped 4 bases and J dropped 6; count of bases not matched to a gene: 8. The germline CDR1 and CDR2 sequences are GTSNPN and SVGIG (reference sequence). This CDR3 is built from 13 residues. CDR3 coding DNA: TGTGCCTGGAACCCCCAGGGGGCGCCCGAGCAGTACTTC. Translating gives CAWNPQGAPEQYF. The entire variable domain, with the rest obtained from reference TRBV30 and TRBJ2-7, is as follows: SQTIHQWPATLVQPVGSPLSLECTVEGTSNPNLYWYRQAAGRGLQLLFYSVGIGQISSEVPQNLSASRPQDRQFILSSKKLLLSDSGFYLCAWNPQGAPEQYFGPGTRLTVT.

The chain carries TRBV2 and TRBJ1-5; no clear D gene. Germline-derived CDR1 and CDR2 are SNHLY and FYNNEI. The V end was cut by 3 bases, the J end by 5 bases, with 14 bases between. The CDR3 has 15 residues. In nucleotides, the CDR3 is TGTGCCAGCAGTGAGCGGAGGGTTGGCGATCAGCCCCAGCATTTT. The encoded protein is CASSERRVGDQPQHF.

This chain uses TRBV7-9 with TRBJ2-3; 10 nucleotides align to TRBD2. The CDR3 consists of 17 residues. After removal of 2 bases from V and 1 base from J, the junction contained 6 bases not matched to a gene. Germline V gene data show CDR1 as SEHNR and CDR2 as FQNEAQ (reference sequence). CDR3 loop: CASSLWTSGMGTDTQYF. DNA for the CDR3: TGTGCCAGCAGCTTATGGACTAGCGGTATGGGCACAGATACGCAGTATTTT. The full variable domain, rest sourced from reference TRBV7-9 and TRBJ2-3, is DTGVSQNPRHKITKRGQNVTFRCDPISEHNRLYWYRQTLGQGPEFLTYFQNEAQLEKSRLLSDRFSAERPKGSFSTLEIQRTEQGDSAMYLCASSLWTSGMGTDTQYFGPGTRLTVL.

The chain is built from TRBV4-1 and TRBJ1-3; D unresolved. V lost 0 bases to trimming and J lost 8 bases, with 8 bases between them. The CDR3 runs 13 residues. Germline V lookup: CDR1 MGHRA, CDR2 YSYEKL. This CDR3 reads CASSQDSSDTIYF. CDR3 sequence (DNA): TGCGCCAGCAGCCAAGATTCGAGCGACACCATATATTTT.

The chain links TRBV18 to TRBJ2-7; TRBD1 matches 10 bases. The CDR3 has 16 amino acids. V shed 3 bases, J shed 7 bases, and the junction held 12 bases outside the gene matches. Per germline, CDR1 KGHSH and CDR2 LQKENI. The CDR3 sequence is CASSPSLGQGSREQYF. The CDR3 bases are TGTGCCAGCTCACCGTCCCTGGGACAGGGGTCTAGGGAGCAGTACTTC.

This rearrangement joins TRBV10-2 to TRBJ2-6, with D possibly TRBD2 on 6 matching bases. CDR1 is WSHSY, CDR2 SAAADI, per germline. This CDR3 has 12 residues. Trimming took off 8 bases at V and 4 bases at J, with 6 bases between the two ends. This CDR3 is CASRGGANVLTF. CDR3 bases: TGCGCCAGCCGGGGGGGGGCCAACGTCCTGACTTTC.

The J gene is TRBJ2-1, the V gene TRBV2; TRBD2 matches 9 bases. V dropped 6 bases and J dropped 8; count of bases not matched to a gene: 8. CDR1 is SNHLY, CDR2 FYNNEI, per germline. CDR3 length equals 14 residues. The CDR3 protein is CASRETTSGDEQFF. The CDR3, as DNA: TGTGCCAGCAGGGAAACGACTAGCGGCGATGAGCAGTTCTTC.

CDR3 protein: CASSATGVSDTGELFF. DNA for the CDR3: TGCGCCAGCAGTGCAACAGGGGTTTCGGACACCGGGGAGCTGTTTTTT. The genes are TRBV5-1 and TRBJ2-2, with 7 bases aligning to TRBD1. Per the germline V gene, CDR1 is SGHRS and CDR2 is YFSETQ. This CDR3 has 16 residues. After removal of 5 bases from V and 3 bases from J, the junction contained 10 bases not matched to a gene.